These 8 T cell receptor beta chains were sequenced from one sample in a study of OX40 agonist ivuxolimab in advanced cancers. This table comes from immunoSEQ multiplex PCR, and its TCRdb copy is limited to in-frame clones, with some not included. The sample has approximately 70,000 clones; approximately 80% are singletons. Sequenced material: CD4+ or CD8+ T cells sorted from blood, taken in a trial of the OX40 agonist ivuxolimab. The receptors were gathered from an adult with an advanced solid tumor such as melanoma, head and neck, liver or kidney cancer.

This chain links TRBV19 with TRBJ2-1; 9 positions match TRBD2. The CDR3 covers 18 residues. Germline loops: CDR1 LNHDA, CDR2 SQIVND (reference sequence). V lost 0 bases and J lost 4; bases outside the gene matches: 10. CDR3 sequence: CASSIDRHRGGEYNEQFF. CDR3 nucleotides: TGTGCCAGTAGTATAGATCGTCATCGCGGGGGGGAATACAATGAGCAGTTCTTC.

The V gene is TRBV10-3, the J gene TRBJ1-1; 9 bases map to TRBD1. Germline values: CDR1 ENHRY, CDR2 SYGVKD. The CDR3 is 15 amino acids. V gave up 4 bases and J gave up 1 base; unmatched junction bases: 4. Written as DNA, the CDR3 is TGTGCCATCAGTGGTCGGACAGGGGAGAACACTGAAGCTTTCTTT. Protein product: CAISGRTGENTEAFF.

This clone was counted between two and nine times. DNA for the CDR3: TGTGCCAGCAGCCAAGATCCCTTGAGGGCAGGGGAGCAGTTCTTC. Translated, it gives CASSQDPLRAGEQFF. This chain joins TRBV14 and TRBJ2-1, with D perhaps given as TRBD1 or TRBD2 (5 bases each). Germline V gene lookup returns CDR1 SGHDN and CDR2 FVKESK. This CDR3 is 15 amino acids long. Deletions cut 0 bases from V and 10 bases from J, with 16 bases between.

This chain links TRBV15 with TRBJ2-1; D possibly corresponds to TRBD1 (6 bases). The V end was cut by 3 bases, the J end by 7 bases, with 13 bases between. There are 14 residues in the CDR3. Germline V gene data show CDR1 as LNHNV and CDR2 as YYDKDF (reference sequence). The DNA for the CDR3 is TGTGCCACCAGCAGCAGGGGTCTAGGTAATGAGCAGTTCTTC. Protein: CATSSRGLGNEQFF.

As regards this clone: A read error may account for a junction end that differs from germline. The chain employs TRBV4-2 and TRBJ1-5; 9 bases match TRBD1. The CDR3 is 14 residues long. CDR1 is LGHNA and CDR2 is YNFKEQ in the germline V gene. The CDR3 nucleotides are TGTGCCAGCAGCTTGGGACAGGGCAAGCAGCCCCAGCATTTT. Encoded protein: CASSLGQGKQPQHF.

The chain recombines TRBV5-1 with TRBJ2-3, with a tentative D call TRBD1 (6 bases). Germline-derived CDR1 and CDR2 are SGHRS and YFSETQ. There are 14 residues in the CDR3. V was cut by 4 bases and J by 5 bases, with 14 bases left in between. The CDR3 nucleotides read TGCGCCAGCAGCCCCGGCGAGGGGGAAGATACGCAGTATTTT. Translating it yields CASSPGEGEDTQYF.

The V call is TRBV11-2, the J call TRBJ2-1, with a tentative D call TRBD2 (6 bases). The CDR3 totals 13 residues. The germline gives CDR1 SGHAT, CDR2 FQNNGV. V was shortened by 5 bases and J by 7 bases, with 12 bases between the two germline ends. The CDR3, as DNA: TGTGCCAGCAGCCGAGGAGGGCAGAATGAGCAGTTCTTC. This gives the protein CASSRGGQNEQFF.

The CDR3 spells CASSSGWSANEKLFF. CDR3 nucleotide sequence: TGTGCCAGTAGTTCGGGGTGGTCGGCTAATGAAAAACTGTTTTTT. The gene calls are TRBV19 and TRBJ1-4; no definite D call. The CDR3 spans 15 residues. V dropped 5 bases and J dropped 3 bases, with 13 bases sitting between them. Germline-derived CDR1 and CDR2 are LNHDA and SQIVND (reference sequence). Combining the CDR3 with reference TRBV19 and TRBJ1-4 gives the whole variable domain DGGITQSPKYLFRKEGQNVTLSCEQNLNHDAMYWYRQDPGQGLRLIYYSQIVNDFQKGDIAEGYSVSREKKESFPLTVTSAQKNPTAFYLCASSSGWSANEKLFFGSGTQLSVL.